This entry lists 7 T cell receptor beta chains sequenced from one sample in a study of T cell responses to AZD1222 COVID-19 vaccine. Here immunoSEQ multiplex PCR was the method, and the copy in TCRdb shows in-frame clones only, minus some. The data contain over 65,000 clones, 85% to 90% of them singletons. The sample in question was peripheral blood, obtained 28 days after the second AZD1222 dose. These receptors were taken from an adult who received the AZD1222 COVID-19 vaccine.

V gene TRBV5-1 combines with J gene TRBJ1-2; 9 bases fit TRBD1. With V trimmed by 0 bases and J by 5 bases, 2 bases remained unmatched. The germline gives CDR1 SGHRS, CDR2 YFSETQ. The length of the CDR3 is 14 residues. The CDR3 loop is CASSLAGTGYGYTF. Here the CDR3 DNA reads TGCGCCAGCAGCTTGGCCGGGACAGGGTATGGCTACACCTTC. The full variable domain, with the rest looked up from reference TRBV5-1 and TRBJ1-2, is KAGVTQTPRYLIKTRGQQVTLSCSPISGHRSVSWYQQTPGQGLQFLFEYFSETQRNKGNFPGRFSGRQFSNSRSEMNVSTLELGDSALYLCASSLAGTGYGYTFGSGTRLTVV.

The rearrangement links TRBV18 to TRBJ2-7; 7 nucleotides align to TRBD2. The V and J ends lost 4 bases and 2 bases, in that order; junction bases with no gene match: 14. This CDR3 spans 17 amino acids. CDR1 and CDR2 (germline): KGHSH, LQKENI. The CDR3 DNA is TGTGCCAGCTCACATCCAGGTGTTCTAGCGGACCCCTACGAGCAGTACTTC. Protein product: CASSHPGVLADPYEQYF.

The chain has TRBV18 and TRBJ1-5, with 8 bases identical to TRBD1. CDR3 size: 20 residues. Germline trimming cut 3 bases from V and 1 base from J; bases unmatched to any gene: 17. From germline, CDR1 is KGHSH and CDR2 LQKENI. The CDR3 protein is CASSPRGPAGGQMSNQPQHF. CDR3 DNA sequence: TGTGCCAGCTCACCCAGAGGTCCTGCAGGGGGCCAGATGAGCAATCAGCCCCAGCATTTT.

This clone was observed a handful of times. This chain links TRBV10-3 with TRBJ1-4; 10 bases fit TRBD1. CDR1 is ENHRY, CDR2 SYGVKD, per germline. The CDR3 runs to 13 residues. Trimming at V came to 6 bases and at J to 8 bases, leaving 3 bases not matched to a gene. CDR3 nucleotides: TGTGCCATCAGGGGGACAGGGGAAGAAAAACTGTTTTTT. Protein product: CAIRGTGEEKLFF.

The chain combines TRBV7-8 with TRBJ2-1; 13 bases agree with TRBD2. V trimming: 3 bases; J trimming: 8 bases; junction bases outside the gene matches: 7. Germline V gene data show CDR1 as SGHVS and CDR2 as FQNEAQ. The CDR3 runs 16 residues. This chain's CDR3 is CASSFRTSGSSDEQFF. In DNA form, the CDR3 reads TGTGCCAGCAGCTTCAGGACTAGCGGGAGCTCGGATGAGCAGTTCTTC. The full variable domain, rest sourced from reference TRBV7-8 and TRBJ2-1, is GAGVSQSPRYKVAKRGQDVALRCDPISGHVSLFWYQQALGQGPEFLTYFQNEAQLDKSGLPSDRFFAERPEGSVSTLKIQRTQQEDSAVYLCASSFRTSGSSDEQFFGPGTRLTVL.

The V gene is TRBV29-1, the J gene TRBJ2-1; TRBD2 is a possible D gene (6 bases). The V gene's germline CDR1 is SQVTM and CDR2 ANQGSEA. V was shortened by 4 bases and J by 5 bases, with 15 bases between the two germline ends. The CDR3 is made up of 14 amino acids. The chain's CDR3 is CSVVPGTLNNEQFF. CDR3 coding DNA: TGCAGCGTTGTGCCCGGGACTCTCAACAATGAGCAGTTCTTC.

This chain connects TRBV13 to TRBJ1-1; D unresolved. CDR1 and CDR2 (germline): PRHDT, FYEKMQ (reference sequence). The length of the CDR3 is 14 residues. Trimming left V 5 bases short and J 0 bases short, with 10 bases between. The CDR3 sequence is CASSRLLMNTEAFF. In DNA, the CDR3 is TGTGCCAGCAGCCGACTCCTTATGAACACTGAAGCTTTCTTT.